This TCR beta chain derives from a study of regulatory T cells in long-lasting Graves disease. CDR3-region Arm-PCR and iRepertoire HTBI primers produced the TCR beta libraries. MiXCR was run by TCRdb on the multiplex PCR reads, yielding one entry per CDR3 protein. The repertoire holds about 460,000 distinct CDR3 sequences, around 15% seen once, with approximately 15% in the top ten. This clonotype has more than one count but fewer than ten. Time point described: newly diagnosed GD, antithyroid drugs for less than 3 months. Following extraction of RNA from PBMCs, that RNA was used to make the TCR library. Germline loops: CDR1 SGHAT, CDR2 FQNNGV. The germline V and J ends were trimmed by 3 bases and 3 bases, with 16 bases remaining between them. The CDR3 covers 16 residues. These data were likewise used in another study, on T cells in Graves' hyperthyroidism and ophthalmopathy. That publication notes: Hyperthyroidism in the patients, aged 18 to 65, was newly diagnosed and under 2 months in duration.

The sample was peripheral blood mononuclear cells (PBMCs), taken at new diagnosis, from a patient treated with antithyroid drugs. The clonotype comes from a woman aged 50 to 60 with Graves disease. The chain links TRBV11-2 to TRBJ2-3; D may be TRBD1 (6 bases). The DNA for the CDR3 is TGTGCCAGCAGCTTCCAAGGGGGACGGTGGACAGATACGCAGTATTTT. Amino acid sequence: CASSFQGGRWTDTQYF.